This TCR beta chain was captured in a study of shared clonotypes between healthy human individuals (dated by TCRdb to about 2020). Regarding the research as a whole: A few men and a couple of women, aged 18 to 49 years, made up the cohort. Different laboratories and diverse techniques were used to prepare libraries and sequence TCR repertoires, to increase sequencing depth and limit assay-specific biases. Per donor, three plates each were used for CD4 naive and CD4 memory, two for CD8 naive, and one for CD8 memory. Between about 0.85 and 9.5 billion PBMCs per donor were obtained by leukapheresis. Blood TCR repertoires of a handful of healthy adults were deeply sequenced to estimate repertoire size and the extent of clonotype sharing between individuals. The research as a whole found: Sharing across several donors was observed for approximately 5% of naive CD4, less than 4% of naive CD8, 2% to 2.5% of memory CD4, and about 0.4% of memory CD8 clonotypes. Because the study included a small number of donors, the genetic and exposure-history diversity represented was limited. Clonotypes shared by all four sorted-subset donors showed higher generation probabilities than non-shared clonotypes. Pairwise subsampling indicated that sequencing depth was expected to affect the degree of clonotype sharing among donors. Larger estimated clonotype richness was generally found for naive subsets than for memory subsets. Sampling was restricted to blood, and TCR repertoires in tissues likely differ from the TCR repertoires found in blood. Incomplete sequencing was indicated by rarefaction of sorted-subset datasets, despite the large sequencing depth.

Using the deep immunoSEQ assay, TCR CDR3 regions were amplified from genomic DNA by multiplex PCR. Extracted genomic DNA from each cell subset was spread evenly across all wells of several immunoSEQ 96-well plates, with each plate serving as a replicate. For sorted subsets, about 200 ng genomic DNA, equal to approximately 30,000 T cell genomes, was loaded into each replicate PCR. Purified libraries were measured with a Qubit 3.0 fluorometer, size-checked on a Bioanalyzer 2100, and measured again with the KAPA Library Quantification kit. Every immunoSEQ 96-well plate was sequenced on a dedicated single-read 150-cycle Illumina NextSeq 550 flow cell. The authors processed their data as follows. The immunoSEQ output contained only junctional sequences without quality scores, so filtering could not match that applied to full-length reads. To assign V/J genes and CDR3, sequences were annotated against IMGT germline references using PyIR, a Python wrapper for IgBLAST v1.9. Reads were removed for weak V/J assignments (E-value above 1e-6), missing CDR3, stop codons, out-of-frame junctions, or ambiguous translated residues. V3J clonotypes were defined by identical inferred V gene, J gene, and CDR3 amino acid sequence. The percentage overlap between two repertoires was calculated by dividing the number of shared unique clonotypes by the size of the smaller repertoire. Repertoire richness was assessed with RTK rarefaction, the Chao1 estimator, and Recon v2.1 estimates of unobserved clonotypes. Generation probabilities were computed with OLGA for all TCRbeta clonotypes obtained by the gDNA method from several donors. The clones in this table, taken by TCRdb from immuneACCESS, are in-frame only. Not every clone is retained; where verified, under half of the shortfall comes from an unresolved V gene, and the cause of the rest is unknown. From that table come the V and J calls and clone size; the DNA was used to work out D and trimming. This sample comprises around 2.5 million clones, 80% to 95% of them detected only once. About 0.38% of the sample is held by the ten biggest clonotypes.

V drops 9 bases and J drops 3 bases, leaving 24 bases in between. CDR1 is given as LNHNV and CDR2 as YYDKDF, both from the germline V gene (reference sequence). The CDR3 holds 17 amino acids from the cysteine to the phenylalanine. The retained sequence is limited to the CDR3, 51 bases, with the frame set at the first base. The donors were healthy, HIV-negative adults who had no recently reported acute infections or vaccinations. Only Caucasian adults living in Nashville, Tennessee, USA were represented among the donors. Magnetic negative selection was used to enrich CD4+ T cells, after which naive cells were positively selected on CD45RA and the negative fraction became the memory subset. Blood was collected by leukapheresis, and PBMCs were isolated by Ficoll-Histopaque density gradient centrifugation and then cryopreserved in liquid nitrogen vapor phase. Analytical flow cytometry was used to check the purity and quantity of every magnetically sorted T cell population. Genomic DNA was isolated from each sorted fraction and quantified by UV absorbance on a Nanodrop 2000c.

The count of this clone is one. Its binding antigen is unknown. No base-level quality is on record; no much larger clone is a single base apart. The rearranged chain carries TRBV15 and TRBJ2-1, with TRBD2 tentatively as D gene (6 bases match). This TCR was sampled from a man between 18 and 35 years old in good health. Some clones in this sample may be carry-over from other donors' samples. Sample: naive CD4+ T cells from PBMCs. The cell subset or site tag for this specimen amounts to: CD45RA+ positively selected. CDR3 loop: CATKSLGGEAIYNEQFF. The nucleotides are TGTGCCACTAAATCACTTGGAGGGGAAGCGATCTACAATGAGCAGTTCTTC. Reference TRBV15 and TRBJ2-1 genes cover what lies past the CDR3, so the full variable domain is DAMVIQNPRYQVTQFGKPVTLSCSQTLNHNVMYWYQQKSSQAPKLLFHYYDKDFNNEADTPDNFQSRRPNTSFCFLDIRSPGLGDTAMYLCATKSLGGEAIYNEQFFGPGTRLTVL.